These 18 T cell receptor beta chains came from one sample sequenced in a study of OX40 agonist ivuxolimab in advanced cancers. Libraries were prepared by immunoSEQ multiplex PCR; TCRdb keeps only in-frame clonotypes and omits some of them. The table includes 20,000 or so clones, around 82% detected once. This material consisted of CD4+ or CD8+ T cells sorted from blood, taken in a trial of the OX40 agonist ivuxolimab. The origin of the receptors is an adult with an advanced solid tumor such as melanoma, head and neck, liver or kidney cancer.

V gene TRBV29-1 combines with J gene TRBJ2-1; either TRBD1 or TRBD2 may supply D (5 bases each). There are 15 residues in the CDR3. The V gene lost 4 bases and the J gene lost 1 base, with 14 bases spanning the gap. CDR1 is SQVTM, CDR2 ANQGSEA, per germline. Written as DNA, the CDR3 is TGCAGCGTTGGGCCTCGAGGGGCATCCTACAATGAGCAGTTCTTC. Residues: CSVGPRGASYNEQFF.

This rearrangement joins TRBV19 to TRBJ2-4, with 9 bases lining up with TRBD2. From germline, CDR1 is LNHDA and CDR2 SQIVND (reference sequence). V gave up 5 bases and J gave up 1 base; unmatched junction bases: 3. This CDR3 contains 15 residues. The chain's CDR3 is CASSLLAGAKNIQYF. CDR3 in DNA: TGTGCCAGTAGTTTACTAGCGGGTGCCAAAAACATTCAGTACTTC.

Only a few counts were recorded for this clone. The J gene is TRBJ1-6, the V gene TRBV6-4, with a weak D call TRBD1 (5 bases). Germline V gene data show CDR1 as MRHNA and CDR2 as SNTAGT. Trimming removed 3 bases at V and 7 bases at J, with 13 bases between. The CDR3 contains 15 residues. The DNA of the CDR3 is TGTGCCAGCAGTGAGTACCGGGACGCCAATTCACCCCTCCACTTT. This gives the protein CASSEYRDANSPLHF.

The gene calls are TRBV28 and TRBJ2-7; TRBD1 matches at 9 bases. The V gene end was trimmed by 6 bases and the J gene end by 0 bases; junction bases not matched to a gene: 6. The CDR3 extends over 15 amino acids. CDR1 MDHEN and CDR2 SYDVKM come from the germline V gene. CDR3 sequence: CASRAGTGSSYEQYF. The CDR3 nucleotides are TGTGCCAGCAGAGCCGGGACAGGGAGCTCCTACGAGCAGTACTTC.

In this sample, this clone turned up a few times. V is TRBV5-1 and J is TRBJ2-1; 9 nucleotides match TRBD2. Germline V gene data show CDR1 as SGHRS and CDR2 as YFSETQ. Trimming at V came to 4 bases and at J to 6 bases, leaving 11 bases not matched to a gene. This CDR3 is 16 amino acids long. This CDR3 reads CASSVERLAGTNEQFF. CDR3 nucleotides: TGCGCCAGCAGCGTGGAGCGGCTAGCGGGAACCAATGAGCAGTTCTTC.

The chain carries TRBV7-9 and TRBJ2-2; 7 bases align to TRBD2. The germline V gene encodes CDR1 SEHNR and CDR2 FQNEAQ (reference sequence). J lost 1 base, V lost 6 bases, and 5 bases had no gene match. This CDR3 is built from 15 residues. The CDR3 DNA follows: TGTGCCAGCAGTTCGGGGGGTCTGAACACCGGGGAGCTGTTTTTT. This sequence encodes CASSSGGLNTGELFF.

In this sample, this clone turned up once. This chain links TRBV6-6 with TRBJ1-1; no clear D. The germline gives CDR1 MNHNY, CDR2 SVGAGI (reference sequence). This CDR3 has 13 amino acids. V lost 6 bases and J 5 bases, leaving 13 bases between the germline ends. The CDR3 protein is CASSRLGGTEAFF. The CDR3 DNA sequence: TGTGCCAGCAGCCGCCTAGGTGGGACTGAAGCTTTCTTT.

CDR3 loop: CASSLPRQGAGETQYF. The CDR3 DNA sequence: TGTGCCAGCAGCTTACCTCGACAGGGGGCTGGAGAGACCCAGTACTTC. The chain uses TRBV7-6 and TRBJ2-5, with TRBD1 matching over 10 bases. V lost 2 bases and J lost 4; bases outside the gene matches: 7. The germline V gene encodes CDR1 SGHVS and CDR2 FNYEAQ. The CDR3 contains 16 residues. Full variable domain (outside the CDR3, taken from reference TRBV7-6 and TRBJ2-5): GAGVSQSPRYKVTKRGQDVALRCDPISGHVSLYWYRQALGQGPEFLTYFNYEAQQDKSGLPNDRFSAERPEGSISTLTIQRTEQRDSAMYRCASSLPRQGAGETQYFGPGTRLLVL.

The genes are TRBV5-6 and TRBJ1-2; 12 nucleotides agree with TRBD1. V lost 4 bases to trimming and J lost 8 bases; unmatched junction nucleotides: 9. CDR3 length: 15 amino acids. Germline values: CDR1 SGHDT, CDR2 YYEEEE. CDR3 nucleotides: TGTGCCAGCAGCCGAGGGGGACAGGGGGCTCAAGGCTACACCTTC. It translates to CASSRGGQGAQGYTF.

The chain joins TRBV7-2 to TRBJ1-5; D might be TRBD1 (5 bases). This CDR3 is built from 17 residues. Germline assignment: CDR1 SGHTA and CDR2 FQGNSA. The V end was cut by 1 base, the J end by 1 base, with 14 bases between. The DNA of the CDR3 is TGTGCCAGCAGCTTAGTGGGGACCCCATTGAGCAATCAGCCCCAGCATTTT. It encodes CASSLVGTPLSNQPQHF.

The chain combines TRBV4-1 with TRBJ2-3; TRBD1 matches 8 bases. V shed 0 bases, J shed 4 bases, and the junction held 12 bases outside the gene matches. The CDR3 sequence is 18 residues long. Germline V CDR1 and CDR2: MGHRA, YSYEKL. CDR3 amino acids: CASSQDPAGRGPADTQYF. For the CDR3, the DNA is TGCGCCAGCAGCCAAGACCCTGCGGGCAGGGGGCCCGCAGATACGCAGTATTTT.

The rearrangement links TRBV5-1 to TRBJ1-1; the match to TRBD1 covers 9 bases. The CDR3 covers 15 residues. Germline trimming cut 0 bases from V and 4 bases from J; bases unmatched to any gene: 4. The germline V gene has CDR1 SGHRS and CDR2 YFSETQ. Written as DNA, the CDR3 is TGCGCCAGCAGCTTGGAAGGGACAGGGCTCACTGAAGCTTTCTTT. This codes for CASSLEGTGLTEAFF.

V and J are TRBV29-1 and TRBJ2-7; D gene uncertain. The CDR3 spans 13 residues. Germline loops: CDR1 SQVTM, CDR2 ANQGSEA. Trimming cost V 4 bases and J 2 bases, with 12 bases left between them. CDR3 in DNA: TGCAGCGTTGTAATACCTCTTACCTACGAGCAGTACTTC. Its translation is CSVVIPLTYEQYF.

The genes are TRBV7-6 and TRBJ1-5, with 7 bases fitting TRBD1. CDR1 is SGHVS, CDR2 FNYEAQ, per germline. The V gene end was trimmed by 2 bases and the J gene end by 7 bases; junction bases not matched to a gene: 2. The CDR3 is 13 amino acids. The CDR3 nucleotides are TGTGCCAGCAGCTTAACAGGGGAGCAGCCCCAGCATTTT. This sequence encodes CASSLTGEQPQHF.

The count of this clone is one. The gene calls are TRBV2 and TRBJ2-3; 7 bases agree with TRBD1. The CDR3 covers 14 residues. With 4 bases clipped from V and 3 bases from J, the junction kept 4 bases outside the gene matches. Germline V gives CDR1 SNHLY, CDR2 FYNNEI. The CDR3 DNA reads TGTGCCAGCAGTGCGTCAGGGGGAACAGATACGCAGTATTTT. Protein: CASSASGGTDTQYF. The entire variable domain, with the rest obtained from reference TRBV2 and TRBJ2-3, is as follows: EPEVTQTPSHQVTQMGQEVILRCVPISNHLYFYWYRQILGQKVEFLVSFYNNEISEKSEIFDDQFSVERPDGSNFTLKIRSTKLEDSAMYFCASSASGGTDTQYFGPGTRLTVL.

The CDR3 here is CASTYDRRYGYTF. CDR3 bases: TGTGCCAGTACCTACGACAGGCGCTATGGCTACACCTTC. The V call is TRBV19, the J call TRBJ1-2, with TRBD1 as a possible D gene (6 bases). Between the trimmed V and J ends, which lost 7 bases and 4 bases, there was a span of 13 bases. CDR1 is LNHDA, CDR2 SQIVND, per germline (reference sequence). The CDR3 runs 13 residues. The entire variable domain, with the rest obtained from reference TRBV19 and TRBJ1-2, is as follows: DGGITQSPKYLFRKEGQNVTLSCEQNLNHDAMYWYRQDPGQGLRLIYYSQIVNDFQKGDIAEGYSVSREKKESFPLTVTSAQKNPTAFYLCASTYDRRYGYTFGSGTRLTVV.

This clone was seen once. The V and J genes are TRBV28 and TRBJ1-2, with 8 bases that match TRBD1. Germline trimming cut 3 bases from V and 5 bases from J; bases unmatched to any gene: 8. Germline assignment: CDR1 MDHEN and CDR2 SYDVKM. The CDR3 covers 15 residues. CDR3 coding DNA: TGTGCCAGCAGTTTCGCGCGGACAGGGCCTTATGGCTACACCTTC. This translates into CASSFARTGPYGYTF.

This chain links TRBV5-1 with TRBJ1-6; no firm D call. The CDR3 sequence is 15 residues long. Trimming pared 0 bases from V and 5 bases from J, leaving 9 bases between. The germline gives CDR1 SGHRS, CDR2 YFSETQ. This chain's CDR3 is CASSLVARNNSPLHF. The DNA for the CDR3 is TGCGCCAGCAGCTTGGTGGCACGAAATAATTCACCCCTCCACTTT.